The 11 T cell receptor beta chains presented below share a single source sample, sequenced in a study of T cell responses to AZD1222 COVID-19 vaccine. Sequencing used immunoSEQ multiplex PCR; TCRdb keeps in-frame clones, though not all of them. The sample has roughly 55,000 clones; about 90% are singletons. This sample comprised peripheral blood, obtained on day 0 of AZD1222 vaccination. These receptors all come from an adult in good health.

The genes are TRBV6-5 and TRBJ1-5, with 7 bases fitting TRBD1. The CDR3 extends over 15 amino acids. Germline CDR1 and CDR2: MNHEY and SVGAGI. V lost 6 bases, J lost 6 bases, and 11 bases stayed unmatched. The CDR3 region has the DNA TGTGCCAGCAGCCGGGACAGAGATATTAGTCAGCCCCAGCATTTT. Its protein is CASSRDRDISQPQHF.

V gene TRBV2 combines with J gene TRBJ2-7, with 7 bases that match TRBD1. Looked up from germline, CDR1 is SNHLY and CDR2 is FYNNEI. V lost 7 bases and J lost 1; bases outside the gene matches: 4. The CDR3 sequence is 13 residues long. The CDR3 loop reads CASTGQDSYEQYF. CDR3 in DNA: TGTGCCAGCACAGGACAGGATTCCTACGAGCAGTACTTC.

The chain couples TRBV2 to TRBJ1-6; a weak D match, TRBD1 (6 bases). Germline V gene sequence: CDR1 SNHLY, CDR2 FYNNEI. The CDR3 spans 13 residues. V was cut by 7 bases and J by 10 bases, with 14 bases left in between. Written as DNA, the CDR3 is TGTGCCAGCACTGACAGGCTCGGGTCACCCCTCCACTTT. As protein: CASTDRLGSPLHF.

The chain recombines TRBV19 with TRBJ2-2; D is uncertain. This CDR3 comprises 16 residues. CDR1 LNHDA and CDR2 SQIVND come from the germline V gene (reference sequence). V lost 1 base and J 1 base, leaving 10 bases between the germline ends. Written as DNA, the CDR3 is TGTGCCAGTAGTATAGTAGTACCGCTGAACACCGGGGAGCTGTTTTTT. It codes for CASSIVVPLNTGELFF.

A few counts support this clone. The chain couples TRBV9 to TRBJ1-2, with D possibly TRBD1 on 6 matching bases. The ends were cut back, 4 bases at V and 3 bases at J, with 16 bases in the middle. The germline V gene encodes CDR1 SGDLS and CDR2 YYNGEE. This CDR3 spans 15 amino acids. The CDR3 DNA reads as TGTGCCAGCAGCCCGAAGGGGGGTAGAGACTATGGCTACACCTTC. Protein product: CASSPKGGRDYGYTF. The entire variable domain, with the rest obtained from reference TRBV9 and TRBJ1-2, is as follows: DSGVTQTPKHLITATGQRVTLRCSPRSGDLSVYWYQQSLDQGLQFLIQYYNGEERAKGNILERFSAQQFPDLHSELNLSSLELGDSALYFCASSPKGGRDYGYTFGSGTRLTVV.

The chain combines TRBV12-3 or TRBV12-4 with TRBJ2-1, with D uncertain. The V gene lost 7 bases and the J gene lost 7 bases, with 11 bases spanning the gap. The CDR3 totals 12 residues. The CDR3 sequence is CASNPKPNEQFF. CDR3 sequence (DNA): TGTGCCAGCAACCCCAAACCGAATGAGCAGTTCTTC.

The chain is built from TRBV5-1 and TRBJ2-1; 7 bases align to TRBD2. J gave up 8 bases and V 0 bases, and 8 bases lay outside the gene matches. The CDR3 runs to 15 residues. Germline values: CDR1 SGHRS, CDR2 YFSETQ. The CDR3 loop is CASSLDPAGRDEQFF. The CDR3 nucleotides read TGCGCCAGCAGCTTGGACCCAGCGGGACGGGATGAGCAGTTCTTC.

This rearrangement joins TRBV19 to TRBJ2-1, with D possibly matching TRBD1 (5 bases). V was cut by 6 bases and J by 3 bases, with 6 bases left in between. Germline loops: CDR1 LNHDA, CDR2 SQIVND (reference sequence). This CDR3 region has 12 residues. The CDR3 nucleotides are TGTGCCAGTAGGGGGCTCTACAATGAGCAGTTCTTC. Encoded protein: CASRGLYNEQFF.

This clone was seen just once. This chain links TRBV10-2 with TRBJ1-1; D might be TRBD1 (6 bases). The germline V gene encodes CDR1 WSHSY and CDR2 SAAADI. The CDR3 loop spans 17 amino acids. V lost 5 bases to trimming and J lost 0 bases, with 19 bases between them. The CDR3 is CASSLFQGLDMNTEAFF. The DNA of the CDR3 is TGCGCCAGCAGTCTTTTTCAGGGGCTGGACATGAACACTGAAGCTTTCTTT.

This clone was observed a few times. This rearrangement joins TRBV12-5 to TRBJ1-1; 9 bases are shared with TRBD1. Unmatched junction bases numbered 12, after V lost 6 bases and J lost 4 bases. CDR1 is LGHNT, CDR2 FRNRAP, per germline. The length of the CDR3 is 16 residues. The CDR3 sequence is CASGQGPGTGSTEAFF. CDR3 DNA sequence: TGTGCTAGTGGCCAAGGGCCCGGGACAGGGAGCACTGAAGCTTTCTTT.

The chain employs TRBV30 and TRBJ1-5; possibly TRBD1 for D (6 bases). V was cut by 3 bases and J by 2 bases, with 14 bases left in between. Germline CDR1 and CDR2: GTSNPN and SVGIG (reference sequence). The CDR3 is made up of 15 amino acids. The CDR3 bases are TGTGCCTGGAGCCTCCGGGGGGGCGGCAATCAGCCCCAGCATTTT. As protein: CAWSLRGGGNQPQHF.